The 19 T cell receptor beta chains reported below all come from one sample, sequenced in a study of T-cell memory formation after mild COVID-19. Via MiXCR, TCRdb re-called the 5' RACE reads, giving one row per CDR3 protein. The sample lists 290,000 or so distinct CDR3 sequences, approximately 19% occurring once. Sequencing was carried out using PBMCs or a T cell subset sorted from them (not recorded which). The receptor source for this set is a man in his late teens or twenties who had mild COVID-19 (a few samples of this study predate the infection). Cell type and time point are not known.

This clonotype occurred a few times. The chain joins TRBV5-4 to TRBJ1-4, with D perhaps matching TRBD1 (6 bases). Germline values: CDR1 SGHNT, CDR2 YYREEE (reference sequence). This CDR3 has 13 amino acids. V was cut by 4 bases and J by 8 bases, with 12 bases left in between. CDR3 nucleotide sequence: TGTGCCAGCAGCGGGGGGGACAAAGAAAAACTGTTTTTT. Protein: CASSGGDKEKLFF.

This clonotype came up a few times. V is TRBV7-9 and J is TRBJ2-7; D might be TRBD2 (5 bases). Trimming left V 5 bases short and J 3 bases short, with 11 bases between. The CDR3 has 13 amino acids. Germline V gene sequence: CDR1 SEHNR, CDR2 FQNEAQ (reference sequence). CDR3 loop: CASSRLEVYEQYF. CDR3 DNA: TGTGCCAGCAGCCGGCTGGAGGTCTACGAGCAGTACTTC.

The chain recombines TRBV20-1 with TRBJ2-3; unclear D gene. Germline V CDR1 and CDR2: DFQATT, SNEGSKA (reference sequence). Deletions cut 3 bases from V and 2 bases from J, with 12 bases between. This CDR3 has 14 amino acids. This chain's CDR3 is CSARLVGATDTQYF. The CDR3 DNA sequence: TGCAGTGCTAGGCTAGTTGGTGCCACAGATACGCAGTATTTT.

This clonotype came up a few times. The rearrangement joins TRBV24-1 to TRBJ2-7; the D call may be TRBD1 or TRBD2 (5 bases each). The CDR3 is 18 amino acids. V gave up 5 bases and J gave up 2 bases, with 24 bases separating them. From germline, CDR1 is KGHDR and CDR2 SFDVKD. The CDR3 loop reads CATSVARQRIYLTYEQYV. CDR3 bases: TGTGCCACCAGTGTAGCAAGACAGCGGATTTACTTAACCTACGAGCAGTACGTC.

This clonotype was recorded a few times. The DNA for the CDR3 is TGTGCCAGCAGTTACCCGTCCACGGGCGAGCAGTACGTC. This sequence encodes CASSYPSTGEQYV. The chain carries TRBV6-6 and TRBJ2-7; D gene ambiguous. This CDR3 has 13 residues. CDR1 is MNHNY, CDR2 SVGAGI, per germline (reference sequence). Deletions cut 2 bases from V and 6 bases from J, with 11 bases between.

The chain recombines TRBV5-1 with TRBJ2-2; D remains unclear. Germline V lookup: CDR1 SGHRS, CDR2 YFSETQ. The CDR3 has 13 amino acids. The V end lost 4 bases, the J end lost 7 bases, and 11 bases lay between the germline ends. The CDR3 region is CASSTRPGGELFF. The CDR3, as DNA: TGCGCCAGCAGCACGAGACCCGGCGGGGAGCTGTTTTTT.

This chain uses TRBV28 with TRBJ2-7; perhaps TRBD1 as D (5 bases). Germline assignment: CDR1 MDHEN and CDR2 SYDVKM. V shed 4 bases and J shed 2 bases, with 9 bases lying between them. The length of the CDR3 is 13 residues. CDR3 residues: CASSSSTAYEQYV. The CDR3 bases are TGTGCCAGCAGTTCCTCGACAGCCTACGAGCAGTACGTC.

This clonotype has just a few counts. The chain joins TRBV4-1 to TRBJ1-2, with TRBD1 as a possible D gene (6 bases). The CDR3 is made up of 16 amino acids. From germline, CDR1 is MGHRA and CDR2 YSYEKL. The germline V and J ends were trimmed by 1 base and 2 bases, with 14 bases remaining between them. The chain's CDR3 is CASSQGPPDRNYGYTF. The CDR3 DNA is TGCGCCAGCAGCCAAGGGCCTCCGGACAGAAACTATGGCTACACCTTC.

This clonotype showed up just a few times. J is TRBJ2-4 and V is TRBV29-1; D is undetermined. The germline V and J ends were trimmed by 7 bases and 3 bases, with 22 bases remaining between them. The CDR3 is 16 residues long. Looked up from germline, CDR1 is SQVTM and CDR2 is ANQGSEA. Written as DNA, the CDR3 is TGCAGCGCCTCAGCTGGGATTGCTAAAGACAAAAACATTCAGTACTTC. This codes for CSASAGIAKDKNIQYF.

V usage is TRBV7-9 and J usage is TRBJ2-4, with D unresolved. The CDR3 contains 14 residues. CDR1 and CDR2 (germline): SEHNR, FQNEAQ (reference sequence). V was trimmed by 3 bases and J by 0 bases, leaving 6 bases between them. The CDR3 DNA is TGTGCCAGCAGCTTCGCTCTAGCCAAAAACATTCAGTACTTC. Protein sequence: CASSFALAKNIQYF.

The chain has TRBV7-9 and TRBJ2-1; no definite D call. This CDR3 has 15 amino acids. Trimming took off 0 bases at V and 5 bases at J, with 11 bases between the two ends. From germline, CDR1 is SEHNR and CDR2 FQNEAQ (reference sequence). CDR3 coding DNA: TGTGCCAGCAGCTTAGCTAGTGCCCGCAACAATGAGCAGTTCTTC. Translated, it gives CASSLASARNNEQFF.

As to this clonotype: The junction departs from the called germline gene at one end, perhaps through a read error. The chain has TRBV7-7 and TRBJ2-2, with D maybe TRBD2 (5 bases). This CDR3 comprises 16 residues. Germline values: CDR1 SSHAT, CDR2 FNYEAQ (reference sequence). CDR3 region: CASSPTGSPNTGELFF. The CDR3 region has the DNA TGTGCTAGCAGCCCGACGGGGTCGCCGAACACCGGGGAGCTGTTTTTT.

This clonotype was seen a few times. One end of the junction varies from germline; a read error may be responsible. The chain recombines TRBV28 with TRBJ2-4, with TRBD2 as a possible D gene (8 bases). CDR1 and CDR2 from the germline V gene are MDHEN and SYDVKM. The CDR3 totals 14 residues. CDR3 sequence reads: CASSRGGQTKPKDF. The CDR3 DNA sequence: TGTGCCAGCAGCCGGGGGGGACAGACTAAACCGAAGGACTTC.

V and J are TRBV27 and TRBJ1-2; a possible D gene is TRBD1 (6 bases). CDR3 length equals 15 residues. The V gene lost 5 bases and the J gene lost 6 bases, with 19 bases spanning the gap. Germline-derived CDR1 and CDR2 are MNHEY and SMNVEV (reference sequence). DNA of the CDR3: TGTGCCAGCAGTCCGTATCCGGGACAACTAGATGGCTACACCTTC. It encodes CASSPYPGQLDGYTF.

The V gene is TRBV20-1, the J gene TRBJ2-7; 11 positions match TRBD2. This CDR3 contains 16 residues. Germline CDR1 reads DFQATT; CDR2 reads SNEGSKA (reference sequence). J lost 5 bases, V lost 2 bases, and 11 bases had no gene match. The CDR3 sequence: CSARPRLAGSSHEQYF. CDR3 sequence (DNA): TGCAGTGCTAGACCTCGACTAGCGGGGAGTAGCCACGAGCAGTACTTC.

V gene TRBV5-1 combines with J gene TRBJ2-5, with 10 nucleotides matching TRBD1. The V gene end was trimmed by 1 base and the J gene end by 7 bases; junction bases not matched to a gene: 10. This CDR3 region has 16 residues. The germline CDR1 and CDR2 sequences are SGHRS and YFSETQ. The CDR3: CASSLPLTGGEGTQYF. CDR3 coding DNA: TGCGCCAGCAGCTTGCCCTTGACAGGGGGCGAAGGGACCCAGTACTTC.

The chain joins TRBV3-1 to TRBJ2-6; D is unresolved. This CDR3 has 16 residues. Trimming took off 0 bases at V and 0 bases at J, with 6 bases between the two ends. CDR1 and CDR2 from the germline V gene are LGHDT and YNNKEL (reference sequence). CDR3 amino acids: CASSQDPNSGANVLTF. The CDR3 DNA reads as TGTGCCAGCAGCCAAGATCCCAACTCTGGGGCCAACGTCCTGACTTTC.

The chain employs TRBV5-1 and TRBJ2-2; possibly TRBD1 for D (6 bases). This CDR3 comprises 13 residues. Germline assignment: CDR1 SGHRS and CDR2 YFSETQ. V was cut by 4 bases and J by 5 bases, with 9 bases left in between. The DNA for the CDR3 is TGCGCCAGCAGCAACACAGGGACCGGGGAGCTGTTTTTT. As protein: CASSNTGTGELFF.

This clonotype was picked up a small number of times. J is TRBJ2-5 and V is TRBV7-2; 11 bases match TRBD1. Trimming took 5 bases from V and 4 from J; bases not matched to a gene: 6. This CDR3 is built from 15 residues. Germline V gene data show CDR1 as SGHTA and CDR2 as FQGNSA. The CDR3 spells CASSLFGTGGETQYF. The CDR3 DNA reads as TGTGCCAGCAGCCTTTTTGGGACAGGGGGAGAGACCCAGTACTTC.